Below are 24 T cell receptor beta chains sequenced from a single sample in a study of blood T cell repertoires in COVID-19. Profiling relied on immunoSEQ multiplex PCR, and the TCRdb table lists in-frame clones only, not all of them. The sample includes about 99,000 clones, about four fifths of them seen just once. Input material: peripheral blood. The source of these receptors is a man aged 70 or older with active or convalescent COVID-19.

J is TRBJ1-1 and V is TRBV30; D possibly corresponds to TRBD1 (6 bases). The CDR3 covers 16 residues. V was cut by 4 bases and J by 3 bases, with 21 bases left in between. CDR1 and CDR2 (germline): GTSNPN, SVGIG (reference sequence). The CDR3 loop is CAWNRGSGQGYTEAFF. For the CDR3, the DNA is TGTGCCTGGAATAGAGGTTCGGGGCAGGGGTACACTGAAGCTTTCTTT.

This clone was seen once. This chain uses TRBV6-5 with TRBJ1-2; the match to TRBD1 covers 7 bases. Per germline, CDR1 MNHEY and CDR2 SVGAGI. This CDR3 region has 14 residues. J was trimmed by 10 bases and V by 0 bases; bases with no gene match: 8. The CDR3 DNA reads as TGTGCCAGCAGTTACTCGAATACAGGGGCGGCCTACACCTTC. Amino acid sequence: CASSYSNTGAAYTF.

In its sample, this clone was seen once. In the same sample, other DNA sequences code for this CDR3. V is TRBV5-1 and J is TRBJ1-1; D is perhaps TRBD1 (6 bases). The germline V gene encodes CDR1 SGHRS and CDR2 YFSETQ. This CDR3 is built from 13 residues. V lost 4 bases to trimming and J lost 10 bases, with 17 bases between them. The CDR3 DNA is TGCGCCAGCAGCACGGGACAAGGGGCTGGAGCTTTCTTT. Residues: CASSTGQGAGAFF.

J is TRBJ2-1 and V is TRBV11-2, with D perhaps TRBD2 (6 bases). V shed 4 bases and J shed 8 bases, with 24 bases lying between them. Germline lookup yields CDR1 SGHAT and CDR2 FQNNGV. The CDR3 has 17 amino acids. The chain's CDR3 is CASSSRRGRGVGDEQFF. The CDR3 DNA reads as TGTGCCAGCAGCTCGAGGCGGGGCCGAGGGGTTGGGGATGAGCAGTTCTTC.

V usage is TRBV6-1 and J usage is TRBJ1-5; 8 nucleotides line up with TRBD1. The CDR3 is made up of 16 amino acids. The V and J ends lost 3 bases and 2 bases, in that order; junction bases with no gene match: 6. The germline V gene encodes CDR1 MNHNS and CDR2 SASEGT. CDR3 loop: CASSEVAGGRNQPQHF. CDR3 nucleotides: TGTGCCAGCAGTGAGGTGGCAGGGGGCCGCAATCAGCCCCAGCATTTT.

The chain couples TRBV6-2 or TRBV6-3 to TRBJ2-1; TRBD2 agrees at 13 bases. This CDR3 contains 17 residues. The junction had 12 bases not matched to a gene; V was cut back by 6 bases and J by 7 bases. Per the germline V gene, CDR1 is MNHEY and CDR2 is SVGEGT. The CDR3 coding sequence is TGTGCCAGCAGCCGACCCCCACTAGCGGGGGGGCCTAATGAGCAGTTCTTC. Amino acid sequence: CASSRPPLAGGPNEQFF.

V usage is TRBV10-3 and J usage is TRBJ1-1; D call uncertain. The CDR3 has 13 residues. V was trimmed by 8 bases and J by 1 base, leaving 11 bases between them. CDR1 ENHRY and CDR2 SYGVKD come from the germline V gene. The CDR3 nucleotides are TGTGCCATCGGAGGGCAGACGAACACTGAAGCTTTCTTT. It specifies CAIGGQTNTEAFF.

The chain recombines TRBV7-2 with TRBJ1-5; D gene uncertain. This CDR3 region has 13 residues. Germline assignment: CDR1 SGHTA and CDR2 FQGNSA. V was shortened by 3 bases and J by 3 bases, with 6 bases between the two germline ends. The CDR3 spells CASSFGPNQPQHF. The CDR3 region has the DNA TGTGCCAGCAGCTTTGGCCCCAATCAGCCCCAGCATTTT.

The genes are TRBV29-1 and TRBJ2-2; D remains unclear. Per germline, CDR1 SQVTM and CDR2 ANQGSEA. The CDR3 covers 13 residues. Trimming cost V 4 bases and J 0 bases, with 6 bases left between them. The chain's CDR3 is CSVARTNTGELFF. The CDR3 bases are TGCAGCGTTGCTAGAACGAACACCGGGGAGCTGTTTTTT.

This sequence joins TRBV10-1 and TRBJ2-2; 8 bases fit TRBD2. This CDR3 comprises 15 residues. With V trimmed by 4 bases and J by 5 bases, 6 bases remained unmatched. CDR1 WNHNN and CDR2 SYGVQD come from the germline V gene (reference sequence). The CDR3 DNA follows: TGCGCCAGCAGTGCCAATAGCGGGGCAACCGGGGAGCTGTTTTTT. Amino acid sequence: CASSANSGATGELFF.

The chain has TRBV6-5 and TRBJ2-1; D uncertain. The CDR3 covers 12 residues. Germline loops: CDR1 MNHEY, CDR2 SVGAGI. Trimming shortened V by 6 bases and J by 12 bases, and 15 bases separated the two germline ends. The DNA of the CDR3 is TGTGCCAGCAGGTCCCCGGTTTACGGGCAGTTCTTC. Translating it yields CASRSPVYGQFF.

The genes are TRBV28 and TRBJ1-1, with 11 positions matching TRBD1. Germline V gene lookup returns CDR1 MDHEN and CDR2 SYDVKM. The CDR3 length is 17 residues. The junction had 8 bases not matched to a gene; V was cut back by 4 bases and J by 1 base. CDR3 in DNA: TGTGCCAGCAGTTCAGGACAGGGGGCGAGGAAGAACACTGAAGCTTTCTTT. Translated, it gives CASSSGQGARKNTEAFF.

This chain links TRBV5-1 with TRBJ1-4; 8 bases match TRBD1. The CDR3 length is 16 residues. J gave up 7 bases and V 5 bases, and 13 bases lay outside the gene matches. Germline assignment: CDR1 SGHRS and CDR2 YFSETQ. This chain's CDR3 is CASRPDRQGKAEKLFF. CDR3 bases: TGCGCCAGCAGGCCCGACCGACAGGGGAAGGCTGAAAAACTGTTTTTT. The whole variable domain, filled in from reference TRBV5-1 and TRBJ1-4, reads KAGVTQTPRYLIKTRGQQVTLSCSPISGHRSVSWYQQTPGQGLQFLFEYFSETQRNKGNFPGRFSGRQFSNSRSEMNVSTLELGDSALYLCASRPDRQGKAEKLFFGSGTQLSVL.

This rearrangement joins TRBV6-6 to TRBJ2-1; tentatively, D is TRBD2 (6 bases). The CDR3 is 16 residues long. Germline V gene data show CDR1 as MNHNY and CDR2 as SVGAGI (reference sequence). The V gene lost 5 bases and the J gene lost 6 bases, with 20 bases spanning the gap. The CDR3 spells CASSPGGNSFGNEQFF. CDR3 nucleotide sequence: TGTGCCAGCAGTCCCGGCGGGAACTCCTTCGGCAATGAGCAGTTCTTC.

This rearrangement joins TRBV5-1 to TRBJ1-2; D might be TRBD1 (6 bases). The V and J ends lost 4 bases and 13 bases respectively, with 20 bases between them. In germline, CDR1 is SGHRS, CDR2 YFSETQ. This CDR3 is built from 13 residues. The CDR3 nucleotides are TGCGCCAGCAGCACTACCCCCGGGACACACGGCACCTTC. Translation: CASSTTPGTHGTF. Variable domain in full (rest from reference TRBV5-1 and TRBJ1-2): KAGVTQTPRYLIKTRGQQVTLSCSPISGHRSVSWYQQTPGQGLQFLFEYFSETQRNKGNFPGRFSGRQFSNSRSEMNVSTLELGDSALYLCASSTTPGTHGTFGSGTRLTVV.

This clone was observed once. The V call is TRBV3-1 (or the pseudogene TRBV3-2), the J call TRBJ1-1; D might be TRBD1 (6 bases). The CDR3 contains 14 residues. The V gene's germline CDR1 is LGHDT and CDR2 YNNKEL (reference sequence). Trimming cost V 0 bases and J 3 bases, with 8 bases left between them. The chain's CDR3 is CASSQDEGDTEAFF. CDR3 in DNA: TGTGCCAGCAGCCAAGACGAGGGGGACACTGAAGCTTTCTTT.

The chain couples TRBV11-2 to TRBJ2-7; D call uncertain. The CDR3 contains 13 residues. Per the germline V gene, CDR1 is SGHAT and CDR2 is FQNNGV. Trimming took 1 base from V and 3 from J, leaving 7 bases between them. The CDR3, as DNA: TGTGCCAGCAGCTTAGGGCAGATCTACGAGCAGTACTTC. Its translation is CASSLGQIYEQYF.

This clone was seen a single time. The CDR3 DNA follows: TGTGCCAGCAGAAGGGACAGGGGAGGCGAGCAGTACTTC. This codes for CASRRDRGGEQYF. The chain combines TRBV6-6 with TRBJ2-7; 10 positions match TRBD1. Germline-derived CDR1 and CDR2 are MNHNY and SVGAGI (reference sequence). The trim removed 6 bases at V and 6 bases at J, leaving 5 bases unmatched. CDR3 length: 13 amino acids.

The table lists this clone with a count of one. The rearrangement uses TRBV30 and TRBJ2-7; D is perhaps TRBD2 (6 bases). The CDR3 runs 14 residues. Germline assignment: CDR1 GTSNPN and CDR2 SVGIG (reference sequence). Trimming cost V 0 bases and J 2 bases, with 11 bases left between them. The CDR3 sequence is CAWSVSGVTYEQYF. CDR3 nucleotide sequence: TGTGCCTGGAGTGTATCGGGGGTAACCTACGAGCAGTACTTC.

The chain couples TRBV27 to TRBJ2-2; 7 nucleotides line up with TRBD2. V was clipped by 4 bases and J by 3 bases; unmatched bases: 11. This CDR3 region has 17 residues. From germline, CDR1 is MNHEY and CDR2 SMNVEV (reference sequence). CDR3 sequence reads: CASSSVFGRADTGELFF. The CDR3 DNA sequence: TGTGCCAGCAGTTCAGTGTTTGGGAGGGCGGACACCGGGGAGCTGTTTTTT.

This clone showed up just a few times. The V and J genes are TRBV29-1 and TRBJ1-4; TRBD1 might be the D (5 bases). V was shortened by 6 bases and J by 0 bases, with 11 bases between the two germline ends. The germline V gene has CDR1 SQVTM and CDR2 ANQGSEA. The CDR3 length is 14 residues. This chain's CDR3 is CSVGRGTTNEKLFF. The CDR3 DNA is TGCAGCGTGGGAAGGGGCACAACTAATGAAAAACTGTTTTTT.

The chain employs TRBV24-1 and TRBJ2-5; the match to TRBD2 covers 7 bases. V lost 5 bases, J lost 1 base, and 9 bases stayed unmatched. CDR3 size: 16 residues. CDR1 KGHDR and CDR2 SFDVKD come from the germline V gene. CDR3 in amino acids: CATSAGGGVFQETQYF. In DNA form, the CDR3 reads TGTGCCACCAGTGCGGGCGGGGGAGTGTTCCAAGAGACCCAGTACTTC.

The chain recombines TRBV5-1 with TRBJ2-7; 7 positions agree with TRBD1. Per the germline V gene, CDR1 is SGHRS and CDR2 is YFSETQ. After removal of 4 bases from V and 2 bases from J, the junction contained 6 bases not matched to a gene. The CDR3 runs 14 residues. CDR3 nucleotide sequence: TGCGCCAGCAGCGCCCGGACAGGAGCCTACGAGCAGTACTTC. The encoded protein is CASSARTGAYEQYF. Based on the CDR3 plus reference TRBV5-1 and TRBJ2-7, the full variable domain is KAGVTQTPRYLIKTRGQQVTLSCSPISGHRSVSWYQQTPGQGLQFLFEYFSETQRNKGNFPGRFSGRQFSNSRSEMNVSTLELGDSALYLCASSARTGAYEQYFGPGTRLTVT.

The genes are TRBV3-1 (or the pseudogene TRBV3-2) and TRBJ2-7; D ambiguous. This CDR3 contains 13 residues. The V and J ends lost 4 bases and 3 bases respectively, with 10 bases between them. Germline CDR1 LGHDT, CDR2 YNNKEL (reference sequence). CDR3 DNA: TGTGCCAGCAGCCGAGGATCCCTCTACGAGCAGTACTTC. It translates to CASSRGSLYEQYF.